The 13 T cell receptor beta chains below were found in one sample sequenced in a study of blood T cell repertoires in COVID-19 (TCRdb year 2020). The library was produced with the immunoSEQ multiplex PCR assay. Here the immuneACCESS table is served through TCRdb, limited to in-frame sequences with V and J called. Missing clones are a known gap in these copies; in checked studies unresolved V genes cover under half, and the rest lacks a known reason. The sample table lists 250,000 to 300,000 clones, around nine tenths of them with a count of one. Together, the top ten hold around an eighth of the sample. Sequences were obtained from peripheral blood. The receptor source for this set is a woman aged 55-70 years with acute or convalescent COVID-19.

The chain recombines TRBV6-5 with TRBJ1-2, with a weak D call TRBD1 (5 bases). Germline assignment: CDR1 MNHEY and CDR2 SVGAGI. This CDR3 has 12 residues. Trimming took off 6 bases at V and 7 bases at J, with 12 bases between the two ends. The chain's CDR3 is CASSPQGTGYTF. CDR3 sequence (DNA): TGTGCCAGCAGCCCCCAGGGTACTGGCTACACCTTC.

The chain combines TRBV18 with TRBJ1-3; D is perhaps TRBD1 (6 bases). From germline, CDR1 is KGHSH and CDR2 LQKENI. Trimming pared 3 bases from V and 0 bases from J, leaving 12 bases between. This CDR3 region has 16 residues. The CDR3 reads CASSPTRGGSGNTIYF. For the CDR3, the DNA is TGTGCCAGCTCACCGACCAGGGGCGGCTCTGGAAACACCATATATTTT.

This clone showed up just once. This sequence joins TRBV5-6 and TRBJ2-7; 10 nucleotides agree with TRBD1. The CDR3 runs 13 residues. Germline CDR1 and CDR2: SGHDT and YYEEEE. J was trimmed by 7 bases and V by 4 bases; bases with no gene match: 5. CDR3 in DNA: TGTGCCAGCAGCAGGGACAGGGGAGGGGAGCAGTACTTC. Protein sequence: CASSRDRGGEQYF.

The chain uses TRBV5-6 and TRBJ2-7; D is possibly TRBD1 (6 bases). The V end was cut by 7 bases, the J end by 0 bases, with 14 bases between. The CDR3 spans 14 residues. CDR1 and CDR2 from the germline V gene are SGHDT and YYEEEE. The CDR3 coding sequence is TGTGCCAGCCTCAGCAGGGGTATCTCCTACGAGCAGTACTTC. It yields the protein CASLSRGISYEQYF.

V gene TRBV15 combines with J gene TRBJ2-7; D may be TRBD2 (6 bases). The V and J ends lost 1 base and 3 bases respectively, with 13 bases between them. This CDR3 spans 15 amino acids. Germline V gives CDR1 LNHNV, CDR2 YYDKDF (reference sequence). The CDR3: CATSRGLAEGYEQYF. The DNA of the CDR3 is TGTGCCACCAGCAGAGGATTAGCGGAGGGCTACGAGCAGTACTTC.

In its sample, this clone was seen once. The V call is TRBV19, the J call TRBJ2-7, with TRBD1 matching 9 bases. Germline V gene lookup returns CDR1 LNHDA and CDR2 SQIVND (reference sequence). V shed 6 bases, J shed 3 bases, and the junction held 6 bases outside the gene matches. The CDR3 is 14 amino acids. The CDR3 protein is CASRTSGQGYEQYF. The CDR3, as DNA: TGTGCCAGTAGGACCTCGGGACAGGGCTACGAGCAGTACTTC.

This clone appeared a few times. Other DNA sequences within the sample encode an identical CDR3. The chain couples TRBV7-2 to TRBJ1-5, with D possibly TRBD1 on 6 matching bases. The CDR3 sequence is 14 residues long. The V gene's germline CDR1 is SGHTA and CDR2 FQGNSA. V dropped 1 base and J dropped 2 bases, with 6 bases sitting between them. The CDR3 loop is CASSLDRGNQPQHF. As DNA, the CDR3 is TGTGCCAGCAGCTTAGACAGGGGCAATCAGCCCCAGCATTTT.

This sequence joins TRBV2 and TRBJ1-4; the D is unclear. The CDR3 loop spans 16 amino acids. The germline gives CDR1 SNHLY, CDR2 FYNNEI. The ends were cut back, 8 bases at V and 5 bases at J, with 21 bases in the middle. The CDR3 sequence: CASGGQITRQNEKLFF. The CDR3 coding sequence is TGTGCCAGCGGAGGGCAGATCACCCGTCAAAATGAAAAACTGTTTTTT. The whole variable domain, remainder taken from reference TRBV2 and TRBJ1-4, is EPEVTQTPSHQVTQMGQEVILRCVPISNHLYFYWYRQILGQKVEFLVSFYNNEISEKSEIFDDQFSVERPDGSNFTLKIRSTKLEDSAMYFCASGGQITRQNEKLFFGSGTQLSVL.

This clone appeared a single time. V and J are TRBV28 and TRBJ2-2; the match to TRBD1 covers 9 bases. Germline loops: CDR1 MDHEN, CDR2 SYDVKM. The J segment lost 4 bases and the V segment lost 5 bases, leaving 8 bases of the junction unmatched. CDR3 length: 16 residues. CDR3 DNA: TGTGCCAGCAGTCGGACGGGACAGGGACTCACCGGGGAGCTGTTTTTT. Translation gives CASSRTGQGLTGELFF.

This sequence joins TRBV7-3 and TRBJ2-1; 8 nucleotides agree with TRBD2. J gave up 2 bases and V 2 bases, and 5 bases lay outside the gene matches. This CDR3 is 16 amino acids long. Germline V gives CDR1 SGHTA, CDR2 FQGTGA. The CDR3 is CASSLQAGAAYNEQFF. The CDR3 region has the DNA TGTGCCAGCAGCTTACAAGCGGGGGCTGCCTACAATGAGCAGTTCTTC.

The sample holds one count of this clone. The chain combines TRBV5-1 with TRBJ1-3; TRBD1 matches at 11 bases. The CDR3 totals 16 residues. Germline CDR1 reads SGHRS; CDR2 reads YFSETQ. V was pared by 4 bases and J by 6 bases, with 9 bases of the junction left unmatched. In DNA form, the CDR3 reads TGCGCCAGCAGCACCTGGGGGACAGGGGGTTCAAACACCATATATTTT. This translates into CASSTWGTGGSNTIYF.

Here the CDR3 DNA reads TGTGCCAGCTCTCCTCCTCCATCCGGCGGGACCCAGTACTTC. As protein: CASSPPPSGGTQYF. V is TRBV18 and J is TRBJ2-5, with D hard to call. Looked up from germline, CDR1 is KGHSH and CDR2 is LQKENI. V gave up 6 bases and J gave up 7 bases, with 18 bases separating them. The CDR3 is 14 residues long. The variable domain in full, with the rest retrieved from reference TRBV18 and TRBJ2-5, is NAGVMQNPRHLVRRRGQEARLRCSPMKGHSHVYWYRQLPEEGLKFMVYLQKENIIDESGMPKERFSAEFPKEGPSILRIQQVVRGDSAAYFCASSPPPSGGTQYFGPGTRLLVL.

This chain links TRBV5-1 with TRBJ1-1; TRBD1 is a possible D gene (5 bases). This CDR3 spans 15 amino acids. The V end lost 1 base, the J end lost 4 bases, and 14 bases lay between the germline ends. CDR1 and CDR2 (germline): SGHRS, YFSETQ. Here the CDR3 reads CASSLIGQGGTEAFF. As DNA, the CDR3 is TGCGCCAGCAGCTTGATAGGGCAGGGTGGCACTGAAGCTTTCTTT.